One sample yielded the 9 T cell receptor beta chains listed below, sequenced in a study of T cells after yellow fever vaccination. TCRdb reanalysed the 5' RACE reads using MiXCR and keeps one entry per CDR3 protein. In the table there are roughly 100,000 distinct CDR3 sequences, over 8% of which are singletons. Specimen: CD8+ T cells not binding an NS4B(214-222) dextramer, sorted from PBMCs, collected approximately 15 days after the first yellow fever vaccination. These receptors all come from a young man who received the YFV17D yellow fever vaccine.

This clonotype appeared a few times. The chain employs TRBV25-1 and TRBJ1-1; D gene unclear. This CDR3 comprises 14 residues. V lost 3 bases and J 3 bases, leaving 11 bases between the germline ends. The germline gives CDR1 MGHDK, CDR2 SYGVNS. CDR3 sequence (DNA): TGTGCCAGCAGTGATTTTCAAGAGTACACTGAAGCTTTCTTT. This translates into CASSDFQEYTEAFF.

This clonotype was detected only a few times. This sequence joins TRBV6-5 and TRBJ2-1; D is perhaps TRBD2 (7 bases). Per germline, CDR1 MNHEY and CDR2 SVGAGI. The CDR3 runs to 18 residues. Between the trimmed V and J ends, which lost 6 bases and 1 base, there was a span of 22 bases. This CDR3 reads CASRGGLGGTLSYNEQFF. CDR3 nucleotides: TGTGCCAGCAGAGGGGGGCTCGGGGGGACGCTTTCCTACAATGAGCAGTTCTTC.

This clonotype has more than one count but fewer than ten. The rearrangement links TRBV5-1 to TRBJ2-5; maybe TRBD2 (5 bases). The CDR3 runs to 13 residues. The V and J ends lost 3 bases and 10 bases respectively, with 16 bases between them. CDR1 is SGHRS and CDR2 is YFSETQ in the germline V gene. The CDR3 sequence: CASSSSLAEVQYF. The CDR3 nucleotides are TGCGCCAGCAGCTCGAGTCTCGCGGAGGTCCAGTACTTC.

The CDR3, as DNA: TGCGCCAGCAGCGCCGGCCGGGACAGGCTACTTTATGGCTACACCTTC. Translation gives CASSAGRDRLLYGYTF. The genes are TRBV5-1 and TRBJ1-2, with TRBD1 matching over 8 bases. This CDR3 contains 16 residues. V was clipped by 4 bases and J by 5 bases; unmatched bases: 13. Germline V lookup: CDR1 SGHRS, CDR2 YFSETQ.

The chain combines TRBV7-9 with TRBJ1-1; no reliable D call. CDR1 SEHNR and CDR2 FQNEAQ come from the germline V gene (reference sequence). The germline V and J ends were trimmed by 3 bases and 7 bases, with 12 bases remaining between them. The CDR3 totals 13 residues. The chain's CDR3 is CASSLAQPNEAFF. CDR3 nucleotide sequence: TGTGCCAGCAGCTTGGCACAGCCGAATGAAGCTTTCTTT.

J is TRBJ2-1 and V is TRBV6-2 or TRBV6-3, with TRBD1 matching over 8 bases. The trim removed 1 base at V and 6 bases at J, leaving 5 bases unmatched. Per the germline V gene, CDR1 is MNHEY and CDR2 is SVGEGT. The length of the CDR3 is 15 residues. In nucleotides, the CDR3 is TGTGCCAGCAGTTACTTTGGACAGGGCCTCAATGAGCAGTTCTTC. It encodes CASSYFGQGLNEQFF.

V gene TRBV11-1 combines with J gene TRBJ2-5, with D possibly being TRBD2 (6 bases). The V end lost 5 bases, the J end lost 2 bases, and 12 bases lay between the germline ends. Germline V gene lookup returns CDR1 SGHAT and CDR2 FQDESV (reference sequence). This CDR3 contains 14 residues. The CDR3 nucleotides read TGTGCCAGCAGCAAGACTCGGGGGCAAGAGACCCAGTACTTC. Its protein product is CASSKTRGQETQYF.

This clonotype was recorded a few times. The chain has TRBV20-1 and TRBJ2-7, with D perhaps TRBD1 or TRBD2 (5 bases each). The CDR3 length is 14 residues. Germline V gene sequence: CDR1 DFQATT, CDR2 SNEGSKA (reference sequence). The ends were cut back, 1 base at V and 0 bases at J, with 10 bases in the middle. DNA for the CDR3: TGCAGTGCTAGAGCGAAGGGGAGCTCCTACGAGCAGTACGTC. Protein sequence: CSARAKGSSYEQYV.

This clonotype was seen at least ten times. V gene TRBV13 combines with J gene TRBJ1-3; D is possibly TRBD1 (5 bases). The germline V gene encodes CDR1 PRHDT and CDR2 FYEKMQ (reference sequence). V shed 0 bases and J shed 0 bases, with 15 bases lying between them. CDR3 length: 18 amino acids. The CDR3 nucleotides read TGTGCCAGCAGCTTAGGCCAGGGTTTGGAATACTCTGGAAACACCATATATTTT. Protein: CASSLGQGLEYSGNTIYF.